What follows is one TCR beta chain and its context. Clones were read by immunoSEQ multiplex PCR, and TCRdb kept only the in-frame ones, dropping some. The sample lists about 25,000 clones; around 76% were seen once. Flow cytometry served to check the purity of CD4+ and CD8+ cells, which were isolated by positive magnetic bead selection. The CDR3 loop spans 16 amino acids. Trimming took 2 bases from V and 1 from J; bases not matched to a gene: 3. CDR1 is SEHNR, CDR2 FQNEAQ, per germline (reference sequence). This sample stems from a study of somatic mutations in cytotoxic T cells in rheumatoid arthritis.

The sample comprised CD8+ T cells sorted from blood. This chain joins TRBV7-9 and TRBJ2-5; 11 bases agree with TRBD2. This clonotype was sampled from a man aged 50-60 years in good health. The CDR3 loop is CASSLRTSGSQETQYF. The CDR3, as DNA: TGTGCCAGCAGCTTAAGGACTAGCGGGTCCCAAGAGACCCAGTACTTC. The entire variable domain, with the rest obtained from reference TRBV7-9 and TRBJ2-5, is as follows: DTGVSQNPRHKITKRGQNVTFRCDPISEHNRLYWYRQTLGQGPEFLTYFQNEAQLEKSRLLSDRFSAERPKGSFSTLEIQRTEQGDSAMYLCASSLRTSGSQETQYFGPGTRLLVL.